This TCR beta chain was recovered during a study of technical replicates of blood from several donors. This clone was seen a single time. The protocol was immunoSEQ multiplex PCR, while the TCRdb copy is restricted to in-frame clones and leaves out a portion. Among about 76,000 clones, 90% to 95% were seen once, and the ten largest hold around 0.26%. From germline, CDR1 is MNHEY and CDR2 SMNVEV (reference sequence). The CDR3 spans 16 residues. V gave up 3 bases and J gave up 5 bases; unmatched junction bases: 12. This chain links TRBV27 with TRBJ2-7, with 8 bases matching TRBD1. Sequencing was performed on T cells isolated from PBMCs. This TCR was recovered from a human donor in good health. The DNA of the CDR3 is TGTGCCAGCAGTTTCACCCGGACAGGGACGACAAACGAGCAGTACTTC. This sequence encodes CASSFTRTGTTNEQYF.